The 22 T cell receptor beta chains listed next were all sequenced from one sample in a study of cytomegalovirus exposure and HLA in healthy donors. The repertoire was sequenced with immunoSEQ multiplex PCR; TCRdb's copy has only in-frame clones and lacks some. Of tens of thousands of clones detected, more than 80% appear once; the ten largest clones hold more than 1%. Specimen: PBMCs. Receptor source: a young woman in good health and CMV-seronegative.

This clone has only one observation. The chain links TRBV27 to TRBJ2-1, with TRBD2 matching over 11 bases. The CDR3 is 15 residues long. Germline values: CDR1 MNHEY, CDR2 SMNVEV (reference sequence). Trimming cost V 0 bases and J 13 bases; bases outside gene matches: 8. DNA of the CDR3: TGTGCCAGCAGTTTATCAAATAGCGGGAGGGACACCCAGTTCTTC. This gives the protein CASSLSNSGRDTQFF.

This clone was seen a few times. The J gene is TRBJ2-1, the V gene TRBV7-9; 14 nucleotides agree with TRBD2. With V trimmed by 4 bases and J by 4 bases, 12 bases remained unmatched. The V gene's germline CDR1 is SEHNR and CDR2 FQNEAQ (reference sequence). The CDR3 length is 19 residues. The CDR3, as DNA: TGTGCCAGCAGCTCCGGGACTAGCGGGAGCTATCCCCCTTACAATGAGCAGTTCTTC. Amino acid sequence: CASSSGTSGSYPPYNEQFF. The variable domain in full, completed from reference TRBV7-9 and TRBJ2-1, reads DTGVSQNPRHKITKRGQNVTFRCDPISEHNRLYWYRQTLGQGPEFLTYFQNEAQLEKSRLLSDRFSAERPKGSFSTLEIQRTEQGDSAMYLCASSSGTSGSYPPYNEQFFGPGTRLTVL.

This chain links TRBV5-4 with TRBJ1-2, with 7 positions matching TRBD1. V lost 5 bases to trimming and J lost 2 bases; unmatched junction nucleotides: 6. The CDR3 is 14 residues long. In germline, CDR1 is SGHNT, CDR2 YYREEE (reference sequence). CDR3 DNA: TGTGCCAGCAGTTACCGACAGGGCAACTATGGCTACACCTTC. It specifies CASSYRQGNYGYTF.

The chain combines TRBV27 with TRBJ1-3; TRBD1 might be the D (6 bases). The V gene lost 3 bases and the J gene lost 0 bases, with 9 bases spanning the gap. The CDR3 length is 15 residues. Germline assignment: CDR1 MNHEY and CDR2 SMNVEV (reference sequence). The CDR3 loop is CASSLDSTSGNTIYF. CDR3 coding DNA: TGTGCCAGCAGTTTGGACAGCACCTCTGGAAACACCATATATTTT.

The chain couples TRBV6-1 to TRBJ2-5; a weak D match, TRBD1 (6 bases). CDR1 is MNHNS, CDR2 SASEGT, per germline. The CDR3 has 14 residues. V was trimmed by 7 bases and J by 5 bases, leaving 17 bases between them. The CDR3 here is CASMLGWGRETQYF. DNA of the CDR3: TGTGCCAGCATGCTCGGCTGGGGGCGGGAGACCCAGTACTTC.

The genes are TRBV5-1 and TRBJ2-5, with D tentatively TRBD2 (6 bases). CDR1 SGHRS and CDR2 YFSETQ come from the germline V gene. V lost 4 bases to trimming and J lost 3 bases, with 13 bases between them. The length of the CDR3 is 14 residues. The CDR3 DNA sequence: TGCGCCAGCAGCATAGCGGATCCCAAAGAGACCCAGTACTTC. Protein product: CASSIADPKETQYF.

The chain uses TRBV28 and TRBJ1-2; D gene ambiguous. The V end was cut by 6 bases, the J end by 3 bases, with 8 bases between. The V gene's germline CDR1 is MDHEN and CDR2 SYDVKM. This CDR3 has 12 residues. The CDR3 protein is CASSLRDYGYTF. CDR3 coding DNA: TGTGCCAGCAGCCTACGAGACTATGGCTACACCTTC.

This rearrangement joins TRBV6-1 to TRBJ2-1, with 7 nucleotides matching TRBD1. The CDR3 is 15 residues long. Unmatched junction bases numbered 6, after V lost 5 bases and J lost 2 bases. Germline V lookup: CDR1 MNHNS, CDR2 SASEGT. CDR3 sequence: CASSPRQGTYNEQFF. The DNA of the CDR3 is TGTGCCAGCAGTCCCCGACAGGGAACCTACAATGAGCAGTTCTTC.

The CDR3 nucleotides read TGTGCCAGCAGCCTCTATAGCAATCAGCCCCAGCATTTT. Translating it yields CASSLYSNQPQHF. The chain is built from TRBV5-6 and TRBJ1-5, with D uncertain. The CDR3 is made up of 13 amino acids. V lost 4 bases and J 0 bases, leaving 5 bases between the germline ends. Germline V CDR1 and CDR2: SGHDT, YYEEEE.

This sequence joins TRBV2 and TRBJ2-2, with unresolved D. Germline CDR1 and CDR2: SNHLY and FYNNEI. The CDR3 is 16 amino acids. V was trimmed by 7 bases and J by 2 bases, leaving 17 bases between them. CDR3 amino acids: CASTPRGGGNTGELFF. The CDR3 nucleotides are TGTGCCAGCACGCCCCGAGGCGGCGGTAACACCGGGGAGCTGTTTTTT.

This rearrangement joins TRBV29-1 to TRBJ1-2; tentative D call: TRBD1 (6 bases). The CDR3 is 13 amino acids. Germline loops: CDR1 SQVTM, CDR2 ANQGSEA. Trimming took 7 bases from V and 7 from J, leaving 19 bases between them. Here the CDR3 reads CSAARGGDSGYTF. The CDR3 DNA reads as TGCAGCGCCGCTAGGGGGGGGGATTCTGGCTACACCTTC.

CDR3 protein: CAWSRTGNEKLFF. In nucleotides, the CDR3 is TGTGCCTGGAGCCGGACAGGGAATGAAAAACTGTTTTTT. The J gene is TRBJ1-4, the V gene TRBV30; TRBD1 agrees at 8 bases. V was pared by 3 bases and J by 5 bases, with 2 bases of the junction left unmatched. The germline V gene encodes CDR1 GTSNPN and CDR2 SVGIG (reference sequence). The CDR3 length is 13 residues.

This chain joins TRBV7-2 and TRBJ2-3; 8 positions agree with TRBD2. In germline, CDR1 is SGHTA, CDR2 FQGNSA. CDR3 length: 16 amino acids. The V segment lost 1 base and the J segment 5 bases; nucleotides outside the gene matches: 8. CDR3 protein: CASSLERGGGRDTQYF. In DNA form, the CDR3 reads TGTGCCAGCAGCTTAGAGAGGGGCGGGGGGCGAGATACGCAGTATTTT.

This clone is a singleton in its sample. The CDR3 DNA reads TGTGCCAGCTCACCGGAGGGCAGTGGAAACACCATATATTTT. It encodes CASSPEGSGNTIYF. This chain connects TRBV18 to TRBJ1-3, with no clear D. Trimming removed 3 bases from V and 3 bases from J, with 9 bases in between. This CDR3 has 14 residues. Per the germline V gene, CDR1 is KGHSH and CDR2 is LQKENI. Filled out from reference TRBV18 and TRBJ1-3, the complete variable domain reads NAGVMQNPRHLVRRRGQEARLRCSPMKGHSHVYWYRQLPEEGLKFMVYLQKENIIDESGMPKERFSAEFPKEGPSILRIQQVVRGDSAAYFCASSPEGSGNTIYFGEGSWLTVV.

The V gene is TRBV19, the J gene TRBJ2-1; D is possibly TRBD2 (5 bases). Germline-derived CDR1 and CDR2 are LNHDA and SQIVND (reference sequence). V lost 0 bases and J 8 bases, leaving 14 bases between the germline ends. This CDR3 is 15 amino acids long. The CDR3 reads CASSIDRVRVDEQFF. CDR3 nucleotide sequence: TGTGCCAGTAGTATAGATAGGGTGCGGGTCGATGAGCAGTTCTTC. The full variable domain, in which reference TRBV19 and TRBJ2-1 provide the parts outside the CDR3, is DGGITQSPKYLFRKEGQNVTLSCEQNLNHDAMYWYRQDPGQGLRLIYYSQIVNDFQKGDIAEGYSVSREKKESFPLTVTSAQKNPTAFYLCASSIDRVRVDEQFFGPGTRLTVL.

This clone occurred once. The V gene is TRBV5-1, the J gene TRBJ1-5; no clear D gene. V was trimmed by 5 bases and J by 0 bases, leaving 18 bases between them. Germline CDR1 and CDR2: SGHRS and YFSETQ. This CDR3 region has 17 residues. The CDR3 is CASRKRPDYYSNQPQHF. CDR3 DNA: TGCGCCAGCAGGAAAAGACCGGACTATTATAGCAATCAGCCCCAGCATTTT.

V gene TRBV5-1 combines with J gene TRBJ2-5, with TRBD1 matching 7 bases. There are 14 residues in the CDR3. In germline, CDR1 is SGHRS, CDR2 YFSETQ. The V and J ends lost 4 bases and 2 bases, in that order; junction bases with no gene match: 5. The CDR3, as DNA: TGCGCCAGCAGCCAAACGGGACAGCAAGAGACCCAGTACTTC. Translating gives CASSQTGQQETQYF.

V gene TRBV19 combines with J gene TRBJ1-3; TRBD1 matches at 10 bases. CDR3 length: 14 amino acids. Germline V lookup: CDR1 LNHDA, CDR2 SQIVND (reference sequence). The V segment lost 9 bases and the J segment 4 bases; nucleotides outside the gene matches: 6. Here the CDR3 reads CASRDRGAGNTIYF. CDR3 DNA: TGTGCCAGCCGGGACAGGGGAGCCGGAAACACCATATATTTT.

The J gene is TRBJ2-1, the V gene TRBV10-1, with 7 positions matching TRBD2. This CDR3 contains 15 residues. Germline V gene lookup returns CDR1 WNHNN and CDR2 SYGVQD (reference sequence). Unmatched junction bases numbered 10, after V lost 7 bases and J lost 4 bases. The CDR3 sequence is CASTDGASGYNEQFF. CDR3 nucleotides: TGCGCCAGCACCGACGGGGCTAGCGGTTACAATGAGCAGTTCTTC.

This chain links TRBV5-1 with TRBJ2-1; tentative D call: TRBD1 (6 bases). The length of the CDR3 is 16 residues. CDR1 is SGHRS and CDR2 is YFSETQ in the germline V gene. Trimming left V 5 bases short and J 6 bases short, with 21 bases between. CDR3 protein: CASSLWGQASPNEQFF. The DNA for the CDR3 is TGCGCCAGCAGTCTTTGGGGGCAGGCTAGCCCCAATGAGCAGTTCTTC. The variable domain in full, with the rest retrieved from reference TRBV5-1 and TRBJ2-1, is KAGVTQTPRYLIKTRGQQVTLSCSPISGHRSVSWYQQTPGQGLQFLFEYFSETQRNKGNFPGRFSGRQFSNSRSEMNVSTLELGDSALYLCASSLWGQASPNEQFFGPGTRLTVL.

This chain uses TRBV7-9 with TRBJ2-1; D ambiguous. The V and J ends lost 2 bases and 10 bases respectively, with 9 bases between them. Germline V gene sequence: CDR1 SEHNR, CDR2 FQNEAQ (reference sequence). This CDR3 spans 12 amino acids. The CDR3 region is CASSLTYAEQFF. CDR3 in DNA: TGTGCCAGCAGCTTAACGTACGCGGAGCAGTTCTTC.

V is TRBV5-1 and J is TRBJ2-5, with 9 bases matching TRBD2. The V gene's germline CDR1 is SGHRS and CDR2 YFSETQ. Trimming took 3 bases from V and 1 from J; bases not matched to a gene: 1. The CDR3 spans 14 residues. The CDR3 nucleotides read TGCGCCAGCAGCTCGGGACTAGCCCAAGAGACCCAGTACTTC. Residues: CASSSGLAQETQYF.